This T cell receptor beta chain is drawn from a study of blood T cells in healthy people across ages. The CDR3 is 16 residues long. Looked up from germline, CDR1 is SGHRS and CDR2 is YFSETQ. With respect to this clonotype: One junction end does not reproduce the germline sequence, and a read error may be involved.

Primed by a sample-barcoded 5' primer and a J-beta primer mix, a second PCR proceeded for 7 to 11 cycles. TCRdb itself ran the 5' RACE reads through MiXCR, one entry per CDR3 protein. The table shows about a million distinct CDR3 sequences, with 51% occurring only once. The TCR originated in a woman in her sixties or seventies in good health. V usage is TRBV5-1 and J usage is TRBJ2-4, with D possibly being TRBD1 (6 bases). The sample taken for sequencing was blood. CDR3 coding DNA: TGCGCCAGCAGCTTGCGGCAGGGGATTGCCAAAAGCATTCAGTACTTC. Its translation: CASSLRQGIAKSIQYF.